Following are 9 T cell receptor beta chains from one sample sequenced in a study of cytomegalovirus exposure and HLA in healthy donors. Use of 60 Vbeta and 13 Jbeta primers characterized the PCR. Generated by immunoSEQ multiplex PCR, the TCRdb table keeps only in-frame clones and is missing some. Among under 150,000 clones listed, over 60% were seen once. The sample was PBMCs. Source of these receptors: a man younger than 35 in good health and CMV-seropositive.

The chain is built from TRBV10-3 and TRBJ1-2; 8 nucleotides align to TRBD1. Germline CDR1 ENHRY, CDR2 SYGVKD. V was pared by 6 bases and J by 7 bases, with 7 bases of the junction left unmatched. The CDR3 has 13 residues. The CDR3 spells CAIRAGQGGGYTF. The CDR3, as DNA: TGTGCCATCAGGGCCGGACAGGGTGGTGGCTACACCTTC.

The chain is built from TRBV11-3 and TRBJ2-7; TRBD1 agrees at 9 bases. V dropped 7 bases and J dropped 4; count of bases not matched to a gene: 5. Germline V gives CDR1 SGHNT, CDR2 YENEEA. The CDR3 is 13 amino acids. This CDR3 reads CASTSGTGYEQYF. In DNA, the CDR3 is TGTGCCAGCACCTCCGGGACAGGGTACGAGCAGTACTTC.

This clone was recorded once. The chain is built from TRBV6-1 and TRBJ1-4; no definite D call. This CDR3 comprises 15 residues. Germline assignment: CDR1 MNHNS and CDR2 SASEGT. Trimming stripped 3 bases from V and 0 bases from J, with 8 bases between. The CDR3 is CASSDSPATNEKLFF. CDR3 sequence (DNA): TGTGCCAGCAGTGATTCACCAGCAACTAATGAAAAACTGTTTTTT.

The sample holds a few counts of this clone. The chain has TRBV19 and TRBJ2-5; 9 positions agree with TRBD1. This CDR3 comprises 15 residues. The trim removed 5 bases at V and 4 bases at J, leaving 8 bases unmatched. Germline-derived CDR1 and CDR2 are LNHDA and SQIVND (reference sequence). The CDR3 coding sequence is TGTGCCAGTAGTCCGGGACAGGGCCCCCGAGAGACCCAGTACTTC. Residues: CASSPGQGPRETQYF.

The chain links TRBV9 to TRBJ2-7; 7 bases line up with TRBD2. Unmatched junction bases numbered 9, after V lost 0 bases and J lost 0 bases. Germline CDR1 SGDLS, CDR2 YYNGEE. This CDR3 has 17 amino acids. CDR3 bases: TGTGCCAGCAGCGTAGTGGGAGGGGACGGGAGCTCCTACGAGCAGTACGTC. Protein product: CASSVVGGDGSSYEQYV.

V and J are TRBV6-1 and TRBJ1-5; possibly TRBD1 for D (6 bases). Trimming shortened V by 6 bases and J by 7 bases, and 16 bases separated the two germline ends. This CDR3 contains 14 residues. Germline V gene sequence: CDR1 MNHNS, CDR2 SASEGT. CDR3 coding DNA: TGTGCCAGCAGCGACAGGTCTGGGGGCCAGCCCCAGCATTTT. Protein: CASSDRSGGQPQHF.

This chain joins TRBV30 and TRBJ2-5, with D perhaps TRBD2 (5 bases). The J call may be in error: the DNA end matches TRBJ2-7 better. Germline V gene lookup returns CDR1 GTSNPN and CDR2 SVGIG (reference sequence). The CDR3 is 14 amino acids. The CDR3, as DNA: TGTGCCTGGACTAGTCCTCCGGGGTACTACGAGCAGTACTTC. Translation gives CAWTSPPGYYEQYF.

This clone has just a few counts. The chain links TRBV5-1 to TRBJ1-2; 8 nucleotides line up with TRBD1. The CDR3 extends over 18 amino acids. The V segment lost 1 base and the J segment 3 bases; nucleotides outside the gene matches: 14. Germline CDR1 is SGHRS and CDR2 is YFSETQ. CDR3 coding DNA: TGCGCCAGCAGCTTGAACCACAAAGTACCGACAGGGGACTATGGCTACACCTTC. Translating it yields CASSLNHKVPTGDYGYTF.

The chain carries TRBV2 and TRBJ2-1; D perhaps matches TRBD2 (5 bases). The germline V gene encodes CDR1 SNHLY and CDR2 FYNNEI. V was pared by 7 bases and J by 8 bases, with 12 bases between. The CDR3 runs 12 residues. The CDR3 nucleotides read TGTGCCAGCATGCAGGAGGTCGATGAGCAGTTCTTC. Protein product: CASMQEVDEQFF.